This passage covers 3 T cell receptor beta chains from one sample sequenced in a study of T-cell reconstitution after alpha-beta-depleted transplantation in children. A TCRbeta library incorporating unique molecular identifiers was prepared. TCRdb called the PCR reads again in MiXCR, with one record for every CDR3 protein. The data hold hundreds of thousands of distinct CDR3 sequences, with less than 20% observed a single time. Source: PBMCs, mostly from graft donor cells, taken 360 days after TCRalphabeta/CD19-depleted stem cell transplant. The receptors shown here come from a male patient younger than 18 who had a stem cell transplant for acute lymphoblastic leukemia, so the T cells may come from the graft donor.

This clonotype came up many times. The chain uses TRBV7-8 and TRBJ2-5; the match to TRBD2 covers 7 bases. The V gene's germline CDR1 is SGHVS and CDR2 FQNEAQ. V lost 5 bases to trimming and J lost 5 bases; unmatched junction nucleotides: 8. The CDR3 has 14 residues. The CDR3, as DNA: TGTGCCAGCAGCGGCAGACTAGCATGGGAGACCCAGTACTTC. This gives the protein CASSGRLAWETQYF.

There are a few counts of this clonotype. The CDR3, as DNA: TGTGCCAGCAGTGAATGGGGCACCTCAGGAGAGACCCAGTACTTC. Amino acids: CASSEWGTSGETQYF. The genes are TRBV25-1 and TRBJ2-5; D possibly corresponds to TRBD1 (5 bases). Germline V gives CDR1 MGHDK, CDR2 SYGVNS. This CDR3 contains 15 residues. V shed 1 base and J shed 4 bases, with 13 bases lying between them.

This clonotype was detected only a few times. The V gene is TRBV5-4, the J gene TRBJ2-4; the match to TRBD2 covers 9 bases. The CDR3 is 17 residues long. The J segment lost 3 bases and the V segment lost 5 bases, leaving 12 bases of the junction unmatched. Germline CDR1 and CDR2: SGHNT and YYREEE (reference sequence). CDR3 sequence reads: CASRQWGAGGSKNIQYF. CDR3 nucleotides: TGTGCCAGCAGGCAATGGGGAGCGGGAGGCAGCAAAAACATTCAGTACTTC.